These T cell receptor beta chains were read from a single sample in a study of cytomegalovirus exposure and HLA in healthy donors. Using immunoSEQ multiplex PCR, the repertoire was profiled, and TCRdb retains in-frame clones only, with some absent. Among about 130,000 clones listed, approximately 84% were seen once. The sequenced material came from PBMCs. The receptor source for this set is a man aged 18 to 29 in good health and CMV-seropositive. Each CDR3 is given with its conserved first and last residue. A D gene is named only where the DNA matches it firmly.

D gene | V gene | CDR3 length | CDR3 protein
TRBD2 | TRBV7-2 | 14 | CASSFQAGQETQYF
TRBD1 | TRBV15 | 15 | CATSSRRDSNQPQHF
. | TRBV9 | 14 | CASSVSGGTDTQYF
. | TRBV27 | 17 | CASSLSGQPNEHSPLHF
TRBD1 | TRBV27 | 14 | CASSNRDRAYEQYF
. | TRBV5-6 | 17 | CASSLAAGRLSNQPQHF
. | TRBV27 | 14 | CASSLYQGSYEQYF
. | TRBV30 | 13 | CAWSRDTNQPQHF
. | TRBV9 | 15 | CASSPWRSSYNEQFF
. | TRBV12-1 | 13 | CASSSRTGDGYTF
. | TRBV2 | 19 | CASSEGLATTTTWTDTQYF
TRBD1 | TRBV30 | 15 | CAWSSPGQGRLEAFF
TRBD2 | TRBV7-9 | 19 | CASSSRSSGYTRSSYEQYF
. | TRBV7-9 | 17 | CASSSRSPGLSTDTQYF